This T cell receptor beta chain was documented in a study of human T cells and chemical hapten exposure. About the research overall: The patients were mostly female; they had alopecia areata, totalis or universalis.

Many counts were recorded for this clonotype. Individual cDNA molecules (in the library) carried attached unique molecular identifiers. One entry per CDR3 protein, called by TCRdb with MiXCR from the RACE reads. The sample lists about 40,000 distinct CDR3 sequences; 10% to 13% were seen once. Germline-derived CDR1 and CDR2 are SGHVS and FNYEAQ. The CDR3 sequence is 14 residues long. The V end was cut by 1 base, the J end by 2 bases, with 5 bases between. Time point defined: pre-sensitization, week 0. Described treatment: therapeutic diphenylcyclopropenone sensitization with weekly scalp DPC. The chain combines TRBV7-6 with TRBJ2-2; D gene uncertain. The receptor was isolated from a man in his thirties or forties with alopecia areata. Some clones in this sample may be carry-over from other donors' samples. Sequences were derived from whole blood, sampled in connection with sensitization to the hapten diphenylcyclopropenone (DPC). CDR3 sequence: CASSLGVNTGELFF. The CDR3 coding sequence is TGTGCCAGCAGCTTAGGAGTAAACACCGGGGAGCTGTTTTTT.